This is a list of T cell receptor beta chains from one sample in a study of blood T cell repertoires in COVID-19. Assay: immunoSEQ multiplex PCR; the TCRdb copy retains only in-frame clones and omits some. The sample consists of under 350,000 clones, 86% of them appearing once. Material: peripheral blood. The receptors were sampled from a man aged 18 to 29 with active or convalescent COVID-19. Both conserved end residues are part of each CDR3. The D gene is left open where the match is weak. Where a row states a size, it is once, few, many or the class of an expanded clone; other rows omit it.

V gene: TRBV30
D gene: TRBD2
clone size: .
J gene: TRBJ2-1
CDR3 DNA: TGTGCCTGGGACCAAGCGGGAGGCAATGAGCAGTTCTTC
CDR3 protein: CAWDQAGGNEQFF

V gene: TRBV2
D gene: .
clone size: many
J gene: TRBJ2-2
CDR3 DNA: TGTGCCAGCAGTGATATGACCGGGGAGCTGTTTTTT
CDR3 protein: CASSDMTGELFF

V gene: TRBV2
D gene: TRBD1
clone size: .
J gene: TRBJ1-5
CDR3 DNA: TGTGCCAGCAGGGGCAACAGGGGTCGAAACCAGCCCCAGCATTTT
CDR3 protein: CASRGNRGRNQPQHF

V gene: TRBV10-3
D gene: .
clone size: .
J gene: TRBJ1-5
CDR3 DNA: TGTGCCATCAGTGAGGGGAGGGAAAGCAATCAGCCCCAGCATTTT
CDR3 protein: CAISEGRESNQPQHF

V gene: TRBV5-1
D gene: TRBD2
clone size: .
J gene: TRBJ2-1
CDR3 DNA: TGCGCCAGCAGCATCAGCGGGGGGGCCCTCAATGAGCAGTTCTTC
CDR3 protein: CASSISGGALNEQFF

V gene: TRBV10-3
D gene: TRBD2
clone size: .
J gene: TRBJ2-7
CDR3 DNA: TGTGCCATCAGTGGGAGCGGGGGGGCCTCCTCCTACGAGCAGTACTTC
CDR3 protein: CAISGSGGASSYEQYF

V gene: TRBV4-1
D gene: .
clone size: .
J gene: TRBJ2-7
CDR3 DNA: TGCGCCAGCAGCCAACAGCAGGCCTCCTACGAGCAGTACTTC
CDR3 protein: CASSQQQASYEQYF

V gene: TRBV28
D gene: TRBD1
clone size: .
J gene: TRBJ1-1
CDR3 DNA: TGTGCCAGCAGCAATGTCCCGGGACAGGGGTTGGTTGAAGCTTTCTTT
CDR3 protein: CASSNVPGQGLVEAFF

V gene: TRBV6-5
D gene: .
clone size: .
J gene: TRBJ1-1
CDR3 DNA: TGTGCCAGCAGTTATTGGCAGAACACTGAAGCTTTCTTT
CDR3 protein: CASSYWQNTEAFF

V gene: TRBV3-1/TRBV3-2
D gene: .
clone size: .
J gene: TRBJ1-5
CDR3 DNA: TGTGCCAGCAGCCAGAACCCCGGGAATCAGCCCCAGCATTTT
CDR3 protein: CASSQNPGNQPQHF

V gene: TRBV11-2
D gene: .
clone size: few
J gene: TRBJ2-7
CDR3 DNA: TGTGCCAGCAGCTTAGACAGGGTAGCCTACGAGCAGTACTTC
CDR3 protein: CASSLDRVAYEQYF

V gene: TRBV2
D gene: .
clone size: once
J gene: TRBJ1-3
CDR3 DNA: TGTGCCAGCAGCCCGGACACCAGCTCTGGAAACACCATATATTTT
CDR3 protein: CASSPDTSSGNTIYF

V gene: TRBV27
D gene: TRBD2
clone size: .
J gene: TRBJ2-5
CDR3 DNA: TGTGCCAGCAGTTGGGGGGGGGTAGGGGAGACCCAGTACTTC
CDR3 protein: CASSWGGVGETQYF

V gene: TRBV24-1
D gene: .
clone size: .
J gene: TRBJ2-6
CDR3 DNA: TGTGCCACCAGTGATGCGACAGGCCCCTCTGGGGCCAACGTCCTGACTTTC
CDR3 protein: CATSDATGPSGANVLTF

V gene: TRBV4-1
D gene: .
clone size: .
J gene: TRBJ1-3
CDR3 DNA: TGCGCCAGCAGCCAAGCTACCGGAAACACCATATATTTT
CDR3 protein: CASSQATGNTIYF

V gene: TRBV21-1
D gene: .
clone size: .
J gene: TRBJ1-5
CDR3 DNA: TGTGCCAGCAGCAAAGGGGGCAGCCTTAGCAATCAGCCCCAGCATTTT
CDR3 protein: CASSKGGSLSNQPQHF

V gene: TRBV24-1
D gene: TRBD1
clone size: .
J gene: TRBJ2-2
CDR3 DNA: TGTGCCACCAGTGATCCTGGGACAGGGAGGGCCGGGGAGCTGTTTTTT
CDR3 protein: CATSDPGTGRAGELFF

V gene: TRBV21-1
D gene: .
clone size: .
J gene: TRBJ1-5
CDR3 DNA: TGTGCCAGCAGCTGTGACAGGGTAAATCAGCCCCAGCATTTT
CDR3 protein: CASSCDRVNQPQHF

V gene: TRBV14
D gene: .
clone size: .
J gene: TRBJ1-1
CDR3 DNA: TGTGCCAGCAGCCAACAGGGGAACACTGAAGCTTTCTTT
CDR3 protein: CASSQQGNTEAFF

V gene: TRBV24-1
D gene: .
clone size: few
J gene: TRBJ1-3
CDR3 DNA: TGTGCCACCAGTGATCCAACGACAGCTGGAAACACCATATATTTT
CDR3 protein: CATSDPTTAGNTIYF

V gene: TRBV19
D gene: .
clone size: .
J gene: TRBJ1-5
CDR3 DNA: TGTGCCAGTAGTATCCAGGGAGGAGGCAATCAGCCCCAGCATTTT
CDR3 protein: CASSIQGGGNQPQHF

V gene: TRBV5-1
D gene: TRBD2
clone size: .
J gene: TRBJ2-3
CDR3 DNA: TGCGCCAGCAGCTTGGGAGCGGGAGGGGTCACAGATACGCAGTATTTT
CDR3 protein: CASSLGAGGVTDTQYF

V gene: TRBV2
D gene: .
clone size: .
J gene: TRBJ1-3
CDR3 DNA: TGTGCCAGCAGTGCAGGGGTTGGGTCTGGAAACACCATATATTTT
CDR3 protein: CASSAGVGSGNTIYF

V gene: TRBV24-1
D gene: TRBD2
clone size: .
J gene: TRBJ2-3
CDR3 DNA: TGTGCCACCAGCCGCCCGGATCTAGCGGGGGGAATAAGCACAGATACGCAGTATTTT
CDR3 protein: CATSRPDLAGGISTDTQYF

V gene: TRBV6-1
D gene: .
clone size: .
J gene: TRBJ1-5
CDR3 DNA: TGTGCCAGCAGTGATACAGGGACGGTTCAGCCCCAGCATTTT
CDR3 protein: CASSDTGTVQPQHF

V gene: TRBV16
D gene: .
clone size: once
J gene: TRBJ1-2
CDR3 DNA: TGTGCCAGCAGCCAATCACTGCTGGACAGCCACACCTATGGCTACACCTTC
CDR3 protein: CASSQSLLDSHTYGYTF

V gene: TRBV19
D gene: TRBD1
clone size: .
J gene: TRBJ1-4
CDR3 DNA: TGTGCCAGTAGTTGGACAGGGACCAATGAAAAACTGTTTTTT
CDR3 protein: CASSWTGTNEKLFF